By its share, the clone carrying this T cell receptor (beta chain) is medium-sized. Its antigen is currently unknown. Other DNA variants within this sample encode the same CDR3. The sample comes from a study of OX40 agonist ivuxolimab in advanced cancers. Overall study: Ivuxolimab is an agonistic anti-OX40 (CD134) antibody, and patients were treated with it. The study's findings and limits: In general, CD8+ T cells held more expanded clones than CD4+ did, on average.

Peripheral blood came from all dose cohorts at three timepoints. The length of the CDR3 is 13 residues. CDR1 LNHDA and CDR2 SQIVND come from the germline V gene (reference sequence). Trimming took 1 base from V and 3 from J; bases not matched to a gene: 0. The protocol was immunoSEQ multiplex PCR, while the TCRdb copy is restricted to in-frame clones and leaves out a portion. The sample has about 52,000 clones, 88% seen once. The chain uses TRBV19 and TRBJ2-7; 7 bases map to TRBD1. This TCR was recovered from an adult with an advanced solid tumor such as melanoma, head and neck, liver or kidney cancer. The specimen was CD4+ or CD8+ T cells sorted from blood, collected in a trial of the OX40 agonist ivuxolimab. CDR3 loop: CASSIGQGYEQYF. CDR3 coding DNA: TGTGCCAGTAGTATAGGACAGGGCTACGAGCAGTACTTC.